This entry lists 23 T cell receptor beta chains sequenced from one sample in a study of blood T cell repertoires in COVID-19. Generated by immunoSEQ multiplex PCR, the TCRdb table keeps only in-frame clones and is missing some. Among about 140,000 clones listed, roughly 75% were seen once. The sample was PBMCs or T cells enriched from blood (not recorded which). The receptors were sampled from a woman between 45 and 65 years old who had recovered from COVID-19.

CDR3 in DNA: TGTGCCAGTAACCGACCGCCGGGGGGGACAGGGACCGAAAAACTGTTTTTT. Translated: CASNRPPGGTGTEKLFF. The chain couples TRBV19 to TRBJ1-4; 9 bases fit TRBD1. Trimming at V came to 7 bases and at J to 8 bases, leaving 17 bases not matched to a gene. The CDR3 runs to 17 residues. Germline V gives CDR1 LNHDA, CDR2 SQIVND (reference sequence).

V usage is TRBV4-1 and J usage is TRBJ2-7, with 8 bases lining up with TRBD1. Germline CDR1 reads MGHRA; CDR2 reads YSYEKL. V trimming: 4 bases; J trimming: 2 bases; junction bases outside the gene matches: 10. The CDR3 loop spans 16 amino acids. The CDR3 protein is CASSRRGQGITYEQYF. CDR3 in DNA: TGCGCCAGCAGCCGACGCGGACAGGGAATCACCTACGAGCAGTACTTC.

The V and J genes are TRBV5-5 and TRBJ1-1; TRBD1 agrees at 7 bases. The trim removed 4 bases at V and 2 bases at J, leaving 8 bases unmatched. The V gene's germline CDR1 is SGHKS and CDR2 YYEKEE (reference sequence). The CDR3 loop spans 15 amino acids. The CDR3 reads CASSPEWTGNTEAFF. The CDR3 region has the DNA TGTGCCAGCAGCCCGGAGTGGACAGGAAACACTGAAGCTTTCTTT.

V gene TRBV10-3 combines with J gene TRBJ1-2; D ambiguous. Trimming stripped 7 bases from V and 13 bases from J, with 19 bases between. Germline CDR1 ENHRY, CDR2 SYGVKD. This CDR3 is built from 12 residues. For the CDR3, the DNA is TGTGCCATCAAGGAGGAGGGCGCAGCTTGCACCTTC. This encodes CAIKEEGAACTF.

This rearrangement joins TRBV7-8 to TRBJ1-1, with 10 bases aligning to TRBD1. CDR3 length: 15 residues. CDR1 and CDR2 from the germline V gene are SGHVS and FQNEAQ. The trim removed 5 bases at V and 3 bases at J, leaving 6 bases unmatched. Here the CDR3 reads CASSVVTGGYTEAFF. The CDR3 bases are TGTGCCAGCAGCGTTGTGACAGGGGGCTACACTGAAGCTTTCTTT. The complete variable domain, with remaining parts taken from reference TRBV7-8 and TRBJ1-1, reads GAGVSQSPRYKVAKRGQDVALRCDPISGHVSLFWYQQALGQGPEFLTYFQNEAQLDKSGLPSDRFFAERPEGSVSTLKIQRTQQEDSAVYLCASSVVTGGYTEAFFGQGTRLTVV.

The chain links TRBV2 to TRBJ2-1; 11 bases align to TRBD2. V gave up 5 bases and J gave up 7 bases; unmatched junction bases: 7. CDR3 length: 15 amino acids. CDR1 and CDR2 from the germline V gene are SNHLY and FYNNEI. CDR3 residues: CASSSLAGGANEQFF. The CDR3, as DNA: TGTGCCAGCAGTTCTTTAGCGGGGGGGGCGAATGAGCAGTTCTTC.

The chain links TRBV4-2 to TRBJ1-1; D unresolved. CDR1 LGHNA and CDR2 YNFKEQ come from the germline V gene. The CDR3 is made up of 14 amino acids. The V end lost 0 bases, the J end lost 2 bases, and 7 bases lay between the germline ends. The CDR3 sequence: CASSQEFHNTEAFF. The CDR3 DNA sequence: TGTGCCAGCAGCCAAGAATTCCATAACACTGAAGCTTTCTTT.

Comment on this clone: Other DNA sequences in this sample translate to the same CDR3. This chain connects TRBV28 to TRBJ1-1; D gene ambiguous. Germline loops: CDR1 MDHEN, CDR2 SYDVKM. This CDR3 spans 12 amino acids. V was cut by 2 bases and J by 1 base, with 2 bases left in between. CDR3 in DNA: TGTGCCAGCAGTTTACAGAACACTGAAGCTTTCTTT. Amino acid sequence: CASSLQNTEAFF.

The chain links TRBV7-8 to TRBJ2-5; 14 bases fit TRBD2. Germline loops: CDR1 SGHVS, CDR2 FQNEAQ. V shed 1 base and J 1 base; nucleotides not matched to a gene: 5. The CDR3 totals 18 residues. The CDR3 here is CASSLGTSGGTIQETQYF. CDR3 DNA sequence: TGTGCCAGCAGCTTAGGGACTAGCGGGGGGACCATCCAAGAGACCCAGTACTTC.

The rearrangement joins TRBV5-6 to TRBJ1-2; D unresolved. The CDR3 runs 15 residues. Germline V gives CDR1 SGHDT, CDR2 YYEEEE. V shed 2 bases and J shed 8 bases, with 19 bases lying between them. CDR3 amino acids: CASSFWSLLLRGYTF. CDR3 bases: TGTGCCAGCAGCTTTTGGTCCCTTCTCTTGAGGGGCTACACCTTC.

This clone was seen a few times. In DNA, the CDR3 is TGTGCCAGCAGCTTGGGCAGCCAACCTTATGGCTACACCTTC. As protein: CASSLGSQPYGYTF. V gene TRBV7-2 combines with J gene TRBJ1-2; D gene unclear. This CDR3 has 14 amino acids. Germline CDR1 reads SGHTA; CDR2 reads FQGNSA. V lost 3 bases and J lost 5, with 13 bases in between.

The genes are TRBV19 and TRBJ2-1; tentatively, D is TRBD2 (6 bases). CDR1 is LNHDA, CDR2 SQIVND, per germline (reference sequence). The length of the CDR3 is 13 residues. The V end lost 3 bases, the J end lost 4 bases, and 7 bases lay between the germline ends. The CDR3 nucleotides are TGTGCCAGTAGTATGGGGGGTTACAATGAGCAGTTCTTC. This gives the protein CASSMGGYNEQFF.

The chain couples TRBV7-6 to TRBJ1-1; TRBD1 agrees at 8 bases. V shed 5 bases, J shed 3 bases, and the junction held 8 bases outside the gene matches. This CDR3 comprises 15 residues. The germline V gene encodes CDR1 SGHVS and CDR2 FNYEAQ. The CDR3, as DNA: TGTGCCAGCAGCCCAGGGGGCCGACGGGACACTGAAGCTTTCTTT. The encoded protein is CASSPGGRRDTEAFF.

The chain combines TRBV19 with TRBJ2-6, with 7 bases that match TRBD1. CDR1 is LNHDA and CDR2 is SQIVND in the germline V gene (reference sequence). The CDR3 loop spans 16 amino acids. V lost 7 bases and J lost 0; bases outside the gene matches: 6. In nucleotides, the CDR3 is TGTGCCAGTACTACAGGGGCTACCTCTGGGGCCAACGTCCTGACTTTC. It encodes CASTTGATSGANVLTF.

J is TRBJ2-2 and V is TRBV24-1, with D perhaps TRBD1 (6 bases). V was pared by 5 bases and J by 4 bases, with 10 bases between. Germline CDR1 reads KGHDR; CDR2 reads SFDVKD. CDR3 length: 14 amino acids. In DNA form, the CDR3 reads TGTGCCACCAGTGCTATGGACAGCACCGGGGAGCTGTTTTTT. Its protein product is CATSAMDSTGELFF.

This chain uses TRBV5-1 with TRBJ2-1; D might be TRBD2 (6 bases). The germline V and J ends were trimmed by 0 bases and 4 bases, with 20 bases remaining between them. CDR3 size: 18 residues. From germline, CDR1 is SGHRS and CDR2 YFSETQ. The CDR3 region is CASSLGRMLAVRYNEQFF. For the CDR3, the DNA is TGCGCCAGCAGCTTGGGTAGGATGTTAGCGGTAAGGTACAATGAGCAGTTCTTC.

This clone was counted between two and nine times. This chain links TRBV7-9 with TRBJ2-2, with a possible D match to TRBD1 (5 bases). Germline V gene lookup returns CDR1 SEHNR and CDR2 FQNEAQ (reference sequence). Trimming shortened V by 2 bases and J by 0 bases, and 16 bases separated the two germline ends. This CDR3 spans 18 amino acids. The CDR3: CASSLTTVRATNTGELFF. CDR3 in DNA: TGTGCCAGCAGCTTAACGACAGTTAGGGCGACGAACACCGGGGAGCTGTTTTTT.

This sequence joins TRBV7-9 and TRBJ1-6; TRBD1 agrees at 7 bases. Germline trimming cut 5 bases from V and 6 bases from J; bases unmatched to any gene: 10. The length of the CDR3 is 16 residues. Germline V gene sequence: CDR1 SEHNR, CDR2 FQNEAQ (reference sequence). CDR3 region: CASSARGTAGNSPLHF. CDR3 nucleotides: TGTGCCAGCAGCGCCAGGGGGACAGCGGGTAATTCACCCCTCCACTTT.

The chain's CDR3 is CASSVGTGTGGSYNEQFF. The CDR3 nucleotides are TGTGCCAGCAGCGTAGGAACCGGGACAGGGGGGTCCTACAATGAGCAGTTCTTC. The chain links TRBV9 to TRBJ2-1, with 11 nucleotides matching TRBD1. This CDR3 region has 18 residues. Germline-derived CDR1 and CDR2 are SGDLS and YYNGEE. Unmatched junction bases numbered 6, after V lost 0 bases and J lost 1 base.

The V call is TRBV11-2, the J call TRBJ2-1; D possibly corresponds to TRBD1 (5 bases). There are 16 residues in the CDR3. Germline values: CDR1 SGHAT, CDR2 FQNNGV. The V and J ends lost 5 bases and 0 bases respectively, with 14 bases between them. CDR3 DNA: TGTGCCAGCAGCCCCCAGGGCTCGAGCTCCTACAATGAGCAGTTCTTC. It yields the protein CASSPQGSSSYNEQFF.

The V and J genes are TRBV28 and TRBJ1-4; D is possibly TRBD1 (6 bases). V gave up 6 bases and J gave up 4 bases, with 12 bases separating them. Germline V CDR1 and CDR2: MDHEN, SYDVKM. The CDR3 is 14 amino acids. The CDR3 sequence is CASRVQGLNEKLFF. CDR3 DNA sequence: TGTGCCAGCAGGGTACAGGGCCTTAATGAAAAACTGTTTTTT.

V is TRBV6-5 and J is TRBJ1-1; maybe TRBD1 (6 bases). CDR1 is MNHEY and CDR2 is SVGAGI in the germline V gene. CDR3 length: 14 residues. The V end was cut by 6 bases, the J end by 3 bases, with 14 bases between. The CDR3 region has the DNA TGTGCCAGCAGCCCCCTAGGGGGGGACACTGAAGCTTTCTTT. Its protein is CASSPLGGDTEAFF.

The V and J genes are TRBV6-5 and TRBJ2-3, with 9 bases matching TRBD1. Germline assignment: CDR1 MNHEY and CDR2 SVGAGI. Trimming took 6 bases from V and 4 from J; bases not matched to a gene: 8. This CDR3 is 15 amino acids long. For the CDR3, the DNA is TGTGCCAGCAGGGCGCGGACAGGGGTATCAGATACGCAGTATTTT. Amino acids: CASRARTGVSDTQYF.